This TCR beta chain was obtained from a study of control samples from healthy donors and cancer patients. Sequencing was performed with immunoSEQ multiplex PCR; in TCRdb, only in-frame clones are kept and a portion is missing. Of 100,000 to 150,000 clones listed, approximately 92% were seen once; the top ten hold around 0.6%. Germline V lookup: CDR1 MNHEY, CDR2 SMNVEV (reference sequence). The CDR3 runs 14 residues. V gave up 3 bases and J gave up 9 bases; unmatched junction bases: 6. The sequence was collected from a man older than 75 with head and neck cancer. This chain connects TRBV27 to TRBJ2-1; TRBD2 agrees at 9 bases. Material: PBMCs. CDR3 amino acids: CASSLTSGQGEQFF. The CDR3 DNA reads TGTGCCAGCAGTTTGACTAGCGGCCAGGGTGAGCAGTTCTTC.